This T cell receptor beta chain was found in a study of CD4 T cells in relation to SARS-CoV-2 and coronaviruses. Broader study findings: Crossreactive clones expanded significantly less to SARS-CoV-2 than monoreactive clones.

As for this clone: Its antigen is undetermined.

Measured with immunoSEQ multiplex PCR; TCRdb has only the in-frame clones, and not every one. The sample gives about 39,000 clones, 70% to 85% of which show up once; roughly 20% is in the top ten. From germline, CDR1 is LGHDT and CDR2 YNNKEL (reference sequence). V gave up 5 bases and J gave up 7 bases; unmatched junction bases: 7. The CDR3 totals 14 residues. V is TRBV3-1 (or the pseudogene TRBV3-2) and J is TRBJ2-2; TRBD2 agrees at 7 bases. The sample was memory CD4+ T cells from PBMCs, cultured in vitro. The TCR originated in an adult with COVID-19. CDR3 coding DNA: TGTGCCAGCAGCTACCGAGGGAGGGACGGGGAGCTGTTTTTT. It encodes CASSYRGRDGELFF.